Included here is one T cell receptor beta chain sequence, with context. Seattle-derived patients entered the study during active infection and were followed longitudinally. Produced via immunoSEQ multiplex PCR; TCRdb's table is partial and in-frame only. The sample records fewer than 350,000 clones, 86% being singletons. This entry comes from a study of blood T cell repertoires in COVID-19. In the study overall: Samples came from the United States, Italy and Spain, spanning acute and convalescent COVID-19.

This clonotype originated in a woman aged 30 to 39 with COVID-19, enrolled during active disease. Material: peripheral blood.

CDR3 in amino acids: CASSPSGYEQYF. The DNA of the CDR3 is TGTGCCAGTAGTCCGAGCGGGTACGAGCAGTACTTC. The chain couples TRBV19 to TRBJ2-7, with a weak D call TRBD2 (6 bases). V lost 5 bases and J lost 4, with 9 bases in between. Germline V gene sequence: CDR1 LNHDA, CDR2 SQIVND (reference sequence). This CDR3 is built from 12 residues.